Listed below are T cell receptor beta chains from one sample, sequenced in a study of blood T cell repertoires in COVID-19. Libraries were prepared by immunoSEQ multiplex PCR; TCRdb keeps only in-frame clonotypes and omits some of them. The sample has about 200,000 clones, about four fifths seen once; the top ten hold about 8%. Sequencing input: peripheral blood. The receptors stem from a woman between 50 and 59 years old with active or convalescent COVID-19. The CDR3 runs from the conserved cysteine through the conserved F or W. D genes are given only for firm matches. Rows may omit the clone size; those that give it use once, few, many or a size class.

d_call,clone_size,j_call,cdr3_length,v_call,cdr3_aa,cdr3_nt
NA,NA,TRBJ2-2,15,TRBV5-4,CASSLGDRKSGELFF,TGTGCCAGCAGCTTGGGAGACAGGAAGAGCGGGGAGCTGTTTTTT
TRBD2,NA,TRBJ2-1,15,TRBV18,CASSPSGTGEDEQFF,TGTGCCAGCTCACCTAGCGGGACGGGGGAAGATGAGCAGTTCTTC
TRBD1,once,TRBJ1-1,15,TRBV6-6,CATDRVRPLGTEAFF,TGTGCCACGGACAGGGTTCGGCCCTTGGGGACTGAAGCTTTCTTT
TRBD1,NA,TRBJ1-2,15,TRBV28,CASSLYDRAEGGYTF,TGTGCCAGCAGTTTATATGACAGGGCGGAAGGTGGCTACACCTTC
TRBD1,NA,TRBJ2-7,15,TRBV27,CASSRPGQGNYEQYF,TGTGCCAGCAGTAGACCGGGACAGGGGAACTACGAGCAGTACTTC
NA,NA,TRBJ1-3,14,TRBV9,CASSVEERGNTIYF,TGTGCCAGCAGCGTAGAAGAACGGGGAAACACCATATATTTT
TRBD1,NA,TRBJ2-2,16,TRBV3-1/TRBV3-2,CASTPRDRGHGGELFF,TGTGCCAGCACCCCAAGGGACAGGGGGCACGGGGGGGAGCTGTTTTTT
NA,NA,TRBJ2-2,16,TRBV6-5,CASSYGSQSGPGELFF,TGTGCCAGCAGTTACGGGAGCCAGTCCGGGCCCGGGGAGCTGTTTTTT
NA,NA,TRBJ1-5,14,TRBV5-6,CASSLARQHQPQHF,TGTGCCAGCAGCTTGGCCAGACAGCATCAGCCCCAGCATTTT
NA,NA,TRBJ1-2,18,TRBV12-5,CASGLGLETILGRYGYTF,TGTGCTAGTGGTTTGGGGTTGGAGACCATATTAGGCCGCTATGGCTACACCTTC
NA,few,TRBJ2-6,16,TRBV27,CASSPPSIPGANVLTF,TGTGCCAGCAGTCCCCCTAGCATACCTGGGGCCAACGTCCTGACTTTC
NA,NA,TRBJ2-1,15,TRBV5-1,CASSLQRPSLDEQFF,TGCGCCAGCAGCTTGCAGCGGCCTAGCCTCGATGAGCAGTTCTTC
TRBD1,NA,TRBJ1-3,15,TRBV5-4,CASSSGQGSGNTIYF,TGTGCCAGCAGCTCAGGACAGGGCTCTGGAAACACCATATATTTT
TRBD2,NA,TRBJ2-2,16,TRBV5-1,CASRRTSGTNTGELFF,TGCGCCAGCAGGCGGACTAGCGGGACAAACACCGGGGAGCTGTTTTTT
NA,NA,TRBJ1-1,13,TRBV19,CASLGLLNTEAFF,TGTGCCAGCTTGGGACTGTTGAACACTGAAGCTTTCTTT
TRBD2,NA,TRBJ2-2,17,TRBV4-1,CASSQNGLAGDTGELFF,TGCGCCAGCAGCCAGAATGGACTAGCGGGAGACACCGGGGAGCTGTTTTTT
TRBD2,NA,TRBJ2-4,12,TRBV19,CASSATSGVVFF,TGTGCCAGTAGTGCGACTAGCGGGGTCGTCTTCTTC
TRBD1,NA,TRBJ1-6,15,TRBV5-1,CASSLGTGGLSPLHF,TGCGCCAGCAGCTTGGGGACAGGGGGCTTGTCACCCCTCCACTTT
NA,NA,TRBJ2-5,14,TRBV5-1,CASSLERPGETQYF,TGCGCCAGCAGCTTGGAGCGACCCGGCGAGACCCAGTACTTC
NA,few,TRBJ1-2,14,TRBV6-5,CASSHTQVSYGYTF,TGTGCCAGCAGCCACACACAGGTCTCCTATGGCTACACCTTC
NA,NA,TRBJ1-2,14,TRBV28,CASRALTVNYGYTF,TGTGCCAGCAGGGCTCTCACAGTTAACTATGGCTACACCTTC
TRBD1,NA,TRBJ2-2,17,TRBV11-2,CASSRKGTGEHTGELFF,TGTGCCAGCAGCAGGAAGGGGACAGGGGAGCACACCGGGGAGCTGTTTTTT
NA,NA,TRBJ1-1,15,TRBV2,CASSEIPGMNTEAFF,TGTGCCAGCAGTGAAATCCCAGGGATGAACACTGAAGCTTTCTTT
TRBD1,NA,TRBJ1-5,16,TRBV13,CASSLRGQGYNQPQHF,TGTGCCAGCAGCTTAAGGGGACAGGGATATAATCAGCCCCAGCATTTT
TRBD1,NA,TRBJ1-1,15,TRBV19,CASIPPGQGATEAFF,TGTGCCAGTATTCCCCCGGGACAGGGGGCCACTGAAGCTTTCTTT
TRBD1,NA,TRBJ1-4,14,TRBV6-6,CASNSRGQGEKLFF,TGTGCCAGCAACTCCAGGGGGCAAGGTGAAAAACTGTTTTTT
NA,NA,TRBJ1-1,15,TRBV18,CASSQTKSGNTEAFF,TGTGCCAGCTCACAAACAAAGTCGGGGAACACTGAAGCTTTCTTT
TRBD1,once,TRBJ1-3,14,TRBV19,CASSTGGSGNTIYF,TGTGCCAGTAGTACAGGGGGCTCTGGAAACACCATATATTTT
TRBD1,few,TRBJ1-2,15,TRBV19,CASSISWTGAYGYTF,TGTGCCAGTAGTATCTCCTGGACAGGGGCTTATGGCTACACCTTC
NA,NA,TRBJ1-1,12,TRBV28,CASSWRDTEAFF,TGTGCCAGCAGTTGGCGAGACACCGAAGCTTTCTTT
NA,NA,TRBJ2-7,14,TRBV18,CASSPLRLLNEQYF,TGTGCCAGCTCACCATTGCGGCTACTGAACGAGCAGTACTTC